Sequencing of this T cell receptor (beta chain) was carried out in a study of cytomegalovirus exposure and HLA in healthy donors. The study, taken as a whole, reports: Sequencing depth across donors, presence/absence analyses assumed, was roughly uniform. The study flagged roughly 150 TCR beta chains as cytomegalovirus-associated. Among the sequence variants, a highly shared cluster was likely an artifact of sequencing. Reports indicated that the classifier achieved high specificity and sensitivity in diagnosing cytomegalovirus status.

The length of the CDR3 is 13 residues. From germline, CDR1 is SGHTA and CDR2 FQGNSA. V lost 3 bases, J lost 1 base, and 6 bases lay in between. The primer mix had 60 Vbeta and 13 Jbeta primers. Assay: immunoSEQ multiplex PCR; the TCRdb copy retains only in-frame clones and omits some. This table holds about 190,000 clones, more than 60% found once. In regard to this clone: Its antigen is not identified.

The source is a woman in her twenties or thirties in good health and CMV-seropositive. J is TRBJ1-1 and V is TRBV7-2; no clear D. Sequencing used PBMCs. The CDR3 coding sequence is TGTGCCAGCAGCTTGGCAGGGAACACTGAAGCTTTCTTT. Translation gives CASSLAGNTEAFF.